The 23 T cell receptor beta chains listed next were all sequenced from one sample in a study of control samples from healthy donors and cancer patients. TCRdb keeps only in-frame clones here, not all; method: immunoSEQ multiplex PCR. This table holds some 100,000 clones, roughly 89% found once. Sequenced: blood. The receptors come from a human donor in good health. The donor label of this sample is uncertain.

This chain uses TRBV7-8 with TRBJ1-3; D gene uncertain. There are 16 residues in the CDR3. The germline CDR1 and CDR2 sequences are SGHVS and FQNEAQ. Trimming removed 1 base at V and 1 base at J, with 11 bases between. CDR3 coding DNA: TGTGCCAGCAGCTTAGATAGACGGGTTTCTGGAAACACCATATATTTT. This gives the protein CASSLDRRVSGNTIYF. Full variable domain (rest looked up from reference TRBV7-8 and TRBJ1-3): GAGVSQSPRYKVAKRGQDVALRCDPISGHVSLFWYQQALGQGPEFLTYFQNEAQLDKSGLPSDRFFAERPEGSVSTLKIQRTQQEDSAVYLCASSLDRRVSGNTIYFGEGSWLTVV.

The rearrangement uses TRBV6-6 and TRBJ2-3, with a possible D match to TRBD2 (5 bases). This CDR3 has 17 amino acids. CDR1 is MNHNY, CDR2 SVGAGI, per germline (reference sequence). The V end was cut by 5 bases, the J end by 5 bases, with 23 bases between. The CDR3 sequence is CASSPDMWLARGDTQYF. The CDR3 DNA follows: TGTGCCAGCAGTCCCGATATGTGGCTAGCACGGGGAGATACGCAGTATTTT.

V gene TRBV18 combines with J gene TRBJ2-2; no firm D call. The CDR3 extends over 15 amino acids. Trimming took off 2 bases at V and 1 base at J, with 8 bases between the two ends. Looked up from germline, CDR1 is KGHSH and CDR2 is LQKENI. The CDR3 DNA reads TGTGCCAGCTCACCATCTCTGGGGAACACCGGGGAGCTGTTTTTT. It yields the protein CASSPSLGNTGELFF.

The chain recombines TRBV27 with TRBJ1-1, with D maybe TRBD1 (6 bases). This CDR3 region has 14 residues. Looked up from germline, CDR1 is MNHEY and CDR2 is SMNVEV (reference sequence). The V and J ends lost 5 bases and 4 bases respectively, with 14 bases between them. CDR3 in amino acids: CASSPYKGGTEAFF. CDR3 sequence (DNA): TGTGCCAGCAGTCCTTACAAAGGGGGCACTGAAGCTTTCTTT.

This clone appeared once. This CDR3 reads CASSRVWGNQPQHF. CDR3 DNA sequence: TGTGCCAGCAGCAGGGTCTGGGGCAATCAGCCCCAGCATTTT. The chain employs TRBV6-5 and TRBJ1-5; perhaps TRBD1 as D (5 bases). Between the trimmed V and J ends, which lost 6 bases and 2 bases, there was a span of 11 bases. Germline V gene sequence: CDR1 MNHEY, CDR2 SVGAGI. This CDR3 region has 14 residues.

The gene calls are TRBV7-6 and TRBJ1-1; the match to TRBD1 covers 8 bases. CDR1 is SGHVS, CDR2 FNYEAQ, per germline. This CDR3 has 16 amino acids. Trimming cost V 3 bases and J 1 base; bases outside gene matches: 7. The CDR3 region is CASSFGGGQGNTEAFF. Here the CDR3 DNA reads TGTGCCAGCAGCTTTGGGGGCGGACAGGGGAACACTGAAGCTTTCTTT.

V and J are TRBV30 and TRBJ1-4; D gene unclear. The V and J ends lost 0 bases and 8 bases respectively, with 16 bases between them. Germline CDR1 and CDR2: GTSNPN and SVGIG (reference sequence). The CDR3 has 15 amino acids. For the CDR3, the DNA is TGTGCCTGGAGTGTACCTTCGTTCTCGGTCGAAAAACTGTTTTTT. Protein: CAWSVPSFSVEKLFF.

This chain connects TRBV5-1 to TRBJ2-5; 10 bases are shared with TRBD1. The CDR3 loop spans 15 amino acids. CDR1 and CDR2 from the germline V gene are SGHRS and YFSETQ. The junction had 7 bases not matched to a gene; V was cut back by 3 bases and J by 5 bases. The CDR3 region has the DNA TGCGCCAGCAGCTCTGGACAGGGGGGTGCTGAGACCCAGTACTTC. Translation: CASSSGQGGAETQYF.

The chain couples TRBV12-2 to TRBJ2-1; the table's D call TRBD2 went unverified against the DNA. TRBV12-2 is a pseudogene segment. The CDR3 consists of 14 residues. CDR3 amino acids: CASRLARPRNEQFF. For the CDR3, the DNA is TGTGCAAGTCGCTTAGCGCGGCCAAGAAATGAGCAGTTCTTC.

This clone was observed a handful of times. The chain combines TRBV19 with TRBJ1-1; TRBD1 is a possible D gene (5 bases). Trimming stripped 9 bases from V and 1 base from J, with 12 bases between. Germline V gives CDR1 LNHDA, CDR2 SQIVND (reference sequence). This CDR3 comprises 13 residues. The CDR3 region is CASRDRPNTEAFF. The CDR3 DNA is TGTGCCAGCAGGGACCGACCGAACACTGAAGCTTTCTTT.

The CDR3 sequence: CASSSERGGDYNEQFF. CDR3 in DNA: TGTGCCAGCAGCAGTGAGCGGGGGGGTGACTACAATGAGCAGTTCTTC. The chain has TRBV5-6 and TRBJ2-1, with 10 positions matching TRBD2. This CDR3 has 16 amino acids. Per the germline V gene, CDR1 is SGHDT and CDR2 is YYEEEE. Germline trimming cut 4 bases from V and 3 bases from J; bases unmatched to any gene: 7.

V gene TRBV12-5 combines with J gene TRBJ2-1; TRBD2 might be the D (7 bases). Between the trimmed V and J ends, which lost 8 bases and 0 bases, there was a span of 17 bases. The CDR3 sequence is 16 residues long. The germline gives CDR1 LGHNT, CDR2 FRNRAP. CDR3 loop: CASISPGGLSYNEQFF. The DNA for the CDR3 is TGTGCTAGTATATCGCCCGGGGGGCTCTCCTACAATGAGCAGTTCTTC. The full variable domain, completed using reference TRBV12-5 and TRBJ2-1, is DARVTQTPRHKVTEMGQEVTMRCQPILGHNTVFWYRQTMMQGLELLAYFRNRAPLDDSGMPKDRFSAEMPDATLATLKIQPSEPRDSAVYFCASISPGGLSYNEQFFGPGTRLTVL.

The rearrangement links TRBV5-1 to TRBJ1-4; 8 nucleotides line up with TRBD1. The CDR3 loop spans 16 amino acids. Trimming at V came to 4 bases and at J to 4 bases, leaving 9 bases not matched to a gene. Germline V gene lookup returns CDR1 SGHRS and CDR2 YFSETQ. CDR3 sequence (DNA): TGCGCCAGCAGCCTGGGACAGGCGAATGGTAATGAAAAACTGTTTTTT. Translated, it gives CASSLGQANGNEKLFF.

The CDR3 region is CASRPGVKNTEAFF. For the CDR3, the DNA is TGTGCCAGCAGACCTGGGGTGAAGAACACTGAAGCTTTCTTT. The V call is TRBV6-5, the J call TRBJ1-1; no clear D. The CDR3 extends over 14 amino acids. CDR1 and CDR2 from the germline V gene are MNHEY and SVGAGI. Trimming left V 6 bases short and J 1 base short, with 12 bases between.

The rearrangement uses TRBV6-1 and TRBJ2-5, with TRBD2 matching over 7 bases. The CDR3 is 14 amino acids. Trimming removed 2 bases from V and 2 bases from J; junction bases left unmatched: 2. Looked up from germline, CDR1 is MNHNS and CDR2 is SASEGT. The CDR3 region has the DNA TGTGCCAGCAGTGAACTAGCGGCTCAAGAGACCCAGTACTTC. It specifies CASSELAAQETQYF.

This clone was seen once. The rearrangement uses TRBV15 and TRBJ2-1; 10 bases line up with TRBD1. This CDR3 has 16 amino acids. Unmatched junction bases numbered 6, after V lost 1 base and J lost 6 bases. Germline loops: CDR1 LNHNV, CDR2 YYDKDF (reference sequence). CDR3 in amino acids: CATSRVGTGVINEQFF. The DNA of the CDR3 is TGTGCCACCAGCAGAGTTGGGACAGGGGTTATCAATGAGCAGTTCTTC.

This chain connects TRBV5-1 to TRBJ2-5, with D tentatively TRBD2 (6 bases). The V and J ends lost 0 bases and 0 bases respectively, with 6 bases between them. The CDR3 is made up of 14 amino acids. In germline, CDR1 is SGHRS, CDR2 YFSETQ. The CDR3 here is CASSLGGDQETQYF. In DNA form, the CDR3 reads TGCGCCAGCAGCTTGGGCGGGGACCAAGAGACCCAGTACTTC.

In DNA, the CDR3 is TGTGCCAGCAGTTACTCGAGGACAGCTAGCACAGATACGCAGTATTTT. Residues: CASSYSRTASTDTQYF. The V and J genes are TRBV6-5 and TRBJ2-3, with D possibly matching TRBD1 (6 bases). CDR1 is MNHEY, CDR2 SVGAGI, per germline. The CDR3 covers 16 residues. The ends were cut back, 0 bases at V and 0 bases at J, with 10 bases in the middle.

The chain carries TRBV25-1 and TRBJ2-7, with D perhaps assigned TRBD1 or TRBD2 (5 bases each). Trimming shortened V by 5 bases and J by 5 bases, and 13 bases separated the two germline ends. The CDR3 loop spans 13 amino acids. Germline CDR1 and CDR2: MGHDK and SYGVNS. In DNA form, the CDR3 reads TGTGCCAGCAGTCCCCCGGGACGCCACGAGCAGTACTTC. Translation: CASSPPGRHEQYF.

This clone is a singleton in its sample. The J gene is TRBJ2-7, the V gene TRBV2; the D is unclear. With 2 bases removed from V and 0 bases from J, the gap between germline ends came to 8 bases. The CDR3 contains 14 residues. CDR1 and CDR2 (germline): SNHLY, FYNNEI. In DNA form, the CDR3 reads TGTGCCAGCAGTGAACCAAGGGACTCCTACGAGCAGTACTTC. Amino acid sequence: CASSEPRDSYEQYF.

The chain carries TRBV5-1 and TRBJ2-1; tentative D call: TRBD1 (6 bases). The CDR3 is 15 amino acids. The V and J ends lost 4 bases and 2 bases respectively, with 13 bases between them. Germline V gene data show CDR1 as SGHRS and CDR2 as YFSETQ. The CDR3 DNA sequence: TGCGCCAGCAGCAAGGACAGACTTCCCTACAATGAGCAGTTCTTC. Protein sequence: CASSKDRLPYNEQFF.

The CDR3 DNA is TGTGCCAGCAGTGAAAGGCTTTATAGCAATCAGCCCCAGCATTTT. As protein: CASSERLYSNQPQHF. The chain is built from TRBV2 and TRBJ1-5; D unresolved. This CDR3 region has 15 residues. Germline assignment: CDR1 SNHLY and CDR2 FYNNEI. The ends were cut back, 2 bases at V and 0 bases at J, with 8 bases in the middle.

The gene calls are TRBV6-5 and TRBJ2-1, with D maybe TRBD2 (5 bases). The germline V and J ends were trimmed by 0 bases and 4 bases, with 10 bases remaining between them. The CDR3 is made up of 15 amino acids. Per the germline V gene, CDR1 is MNHEY and CDR2 is SVGAGI. The CDR3 sequence: CASSYSEDPYNEQFF. As DNA, the CDR3 is TGTGCCAGCAGTTACTCGGAGGACCCTTACAATGAGCAGTTCTTC.